This T cell receptor (beta chain) stems from a study of blood T cell repertoires in COVID-19. Germline CDR1 reads MDHEN; CDR2 reads SYDVKM. Trimming removed 6 bases from V and 4 bases from J; junction bases left unmatched: 11. The CDR3 spans 15 residues. Original analysis: Nucleated cell number was recorded as an estimate derived from reference gene primer amplification. The method was immunoSEQ multiplex PCR; TCRdb's version includes in-frame clones alone and lacks a portion of them. From that table come the V and J calls and clone size; the DNA was used to work out D and trimming. The sample consists of some 280,000 clones, more than 80% of them appearing once.

Sequences were obtained from peripheral blood. The V gene is TRBV28, the J gene TRBJ1-1; 7 nucleotides match TRBD1. The TCR sequence derives from a woman aged 30 to 39 with active or convalescent COVID-19. CDR3 DNA: TGTGCCAGCAGGGCCTACAGGGGCGGTGGCACTGAAGCTTTCTTT. This translates into CASRAYRGGGTEAFF.